One and the same sample provided the 16 T cell receptor beta chains below, sequenced in a study of blood T cell repertoires in COVID-19. The repertoire was sequenced with immunoSEQ multiplex PCR; TCRdb's copy has only in-frame clones and lacks some. The data contain roughly 480,000 clones, 89% of them singletons. The sample taken for sequencing was peripheral blood. These receptor sequences come from a man aged 18 to 30 with COVID-19, enrolled during active disease.

V is TRBV7-9 and J is TRBJ1-4; D not certain. The CDR3 contains 18 residues. The V end was cut by 11 bases, the J end by 0 bases, with 25 bases between. CDR1 and CDR2 (germline): SEHNR, FQNEAQ (reference sequence). The CDR3 DNA is TGTGCCGCGTCCGGTGGGCCGGAAAGAGATTCAACTAATGAAAAACTGTTTTTT. Translation gives CAASGGPERDSTNEKLFF.

The chain links TRBV2 to TRBJ1-2, with D possibly TRBD1 on 5 matching bases. Trimming stripped 6 bases from V and 5 bases from J, with 22 bases between. The V gene's germline CDR1 is SNHLY and CDR2 FYNNEI. CDR3 length equals 16 residues. The CDR3 loop reads CASSFSGGVGRYGYTF. In nucleotides, the CDR3 is TGTGCCAGCAGCTTCAGTGGGGGGGTAGGGAGGTATGGCTACACCTTC. The whole variable domain, remainder taken from reference TRBV2 and TRBJ1-2, is EPEVTQTPSHQVTQMGQEVILRCVPISNHLYFYWYRQILGQKVEFLVSFYNNEISEKSEIFDDQFSVERPDGSNFTLKIRSTKLEDSAMYFCASSFSGGVGRYGYTFGSGTRLTVV.

The chain couples TRBV19 to TRBJ1-1; D perhaps matches TRBD1 (6 bases). CDR3 size: 11 residues. V gave up 3 bases and J gave up 11 bases, with 10 bases separating them. The germline V gene encodes CDR1 LNHDA and CDR2 SQIVND (reference sequence). The CDR3 region has the DNA TGTGCCAGTAGTATTTCAGGGGTTGCTTTCTTT. Translated: CASSISGVAFF.

The V and J genes are TRBV4-1 and TRBJ1-2; D possibly corresponds to TRBD1 (6 bases). The CDR3 has 17 amino acids. Per the germline V gene, CDR1 is MGHRA and CDR2 is YSYEKL. Trimming cost V 5 bases and J 8 bases, with 27 bases left between them. The DNA of the CDR3 is TGCGCCAGCAGCGGCCACGGATCCACCGGGGGGCGCGAGGGCTACACCTTC. Translated, it gives CASSGHGSTGGREGYTF.

The rearrangement joins TRBV9 to TRBJ2-1; D perhaps matches TRBD2 (7 bases). V gave up 1 base and J gave up 5 bases, with 10 bases separating them. This CDR3 comprises 14 residues. Germline CDR1 SGDLS, CDR2 YYNGEE. CDR3 sequence: CASSVPGGHNEQFF. The DNA of the CDR3 is TGTGCCAGCAGCGTACCGGGGGGCCACAATGAGCAGTTCTTC.

A few counts support this clone. Written as DNA, the CDR3 is TGTGCCAGCAGCTCACGAGACAGGGACGGGCAGTTTTTT. It translates to CASSSRDRDGQFF. The rearrangement uses TRBV7-2 and TRBJ2-2; 7 bases map to TRBD1. Germline loops: CDR1 SGHTA, CDR2 FQGNSA. After removal of 4 bases from V and 16 bases from J, the junction contained 12 bases not matched to a gene. This CDR3 contains 13 residues.

The chain combines TRBV12-5 with TRBJ2-3; TRBD2 agrees at 11 bases. In germline, CDR1 is LGHNT, CDR2 FRNRAP. The CDR3 contains 14 residues. The trim removed 6 bases at V and 6 bases at J, leaving 5 bases unmatched. The CDR3 region is CASGPGTSGDTQYF. The CDR3 coding sequence is TGTGCTAGTGGGCCCGGGACTAGCGGCGATACGCAGTATTTT.

The genes are TRBV27 and TRBJ1-6, with 7 bases aligning to TRBD1. This CDR3 contains 13 residues. V gave up 5 bases and J gave up 10 bases; unmatched junction bases: 5. The germline gives CDR1 MNHEY, CDR2 SMNVEV (reference sequence). The DNA for the CDR3 is TGTGCCAGCAGTCGACAGGGTAGCTCACCCCTCCACTTT. Protein: CASSRQGSSPLHF.

V and J are TRBV11-3 and TRBJ2-7; D is perhaps TRBD2 (5 bases). This CDR3 contains 15 residues. Trimming pared 1 base from V and 4 bases from J, leaving 14 bases between. The V gene's germline CDR1 is SGHNT and CDR2 YENEEA. The CDR3 spells CASSLVSAGEYEQYF. The CDR3 DNA reads as TGTGCCAGCAGCTTAGTCTCGGCTGGGGAGTACGAGCAGTACTTC.

A single count supports this clone. The rearrangement joins TRBV5-8 to TRBJ1-2; D perhaps matches TRBD1 (5 bases). CDR3 length: 14 residues. V lost 7 bases and J 1 base, leaving 14 bases between the germline ends. Looked up from germline, CDR1 is SGHTS and CDR2 is YDEGEE. CDR3 in DNA: TGTGCCAGCTTCCAGGACAAGATTAACTATGGCTACACCTTC. It translates to CASFQDKINYGYTF.

The chain joins TRBV18 to TRBJ1-1; 10 bases are a match to TRBD1. The germline V gene encodes CDR1 KGHSH and CDR2 LQKENI. The CDR3 consists of 15 residues. The V gene end was trimmed by 1 base and the J gene end by 5 bases; junction bases not matched to a gene: 4. CDR3 DNA sequence: TGTGCCAGCTCACCACGACAGGGGGCTGGAACTGAAGCTTTCTTT. It is translated as CASSPRQGAGTEAFF.

The rearrangement joins TRBV19 to TRBJ2-2, with 10 nucleotides matching TRBD2. V lost 10 bases and J lost 4; bases outside the gene matches: 9. CDR3 size: 15 residues. Looked up from germline, CDR1 is LNHDA and CDR2 is SQIVND (reference sequence). Here the CDR3 DNA reads TGTGCCACCTCAGGGAGCGGGGGGGCCACCGGGGAGCTGTTTTTT. Translating it yields CATSGSGGATGELFF.

This sequence joins TRBV7-2 and TRBJ1-2, with a weak D call TRBD1 (5 bases). V was cut by 3 bases and J by 4 bases, with 12 bases left in between. The CDR3 has 14 amino acids. Germline lookup yields CDR1 SGHTA and CDR2 FQGNSA. The DNA of the CDR3 is TGTGCCAGCAGCTTTAAGGGGCGCGGCTATGGCTACACCTTC. Translated, it gives CASSFKGRGYGYTF.

The chain joins TRBV5-1 to TRBJ2-1; the D gene is possibly TRBD2 (6 bases). CDR3 size: 15 residues. V dropped 4 bases and J dropped 10 bases, with 21 bases sitting between them. Germline V gene sequence: CDR1 SGHRS, CDR2 YFSETQ. The CDR3 region is CASSPPQTSSREQFF. The CDR3 coding sequence is TGCGCCAGCAGCCCCCCCCAGACTAGTTCTCGGGAGCAGTTCTTC.

This chain joins TRBV6-6 and TRBJ1-6; 12 bases are a match to TRBD1. The junction had 12 bases not matched to a gene; V was cut back by 5 bases and J by 10 bases. There are 17 residues in the CDR3. Germline CDR1 is MNHNY and CDR2 is SVGAGI (reference sequence). CDR3 loop: CASSRRRGTGGESPLHF. The CDR3 coding sequence is TGTGCCAGCAGTCGACGAAGAGGGACAGGGGGCGAATCACCCCTCCACTTT.

V and J are TRBV16 and TRBJ2-7; 7 nucleotides align to TRBD1. Germline V gene lookup returns CDR1 KGHSY and CDR2 FQNENV. The V segment lost 2 bases and the J segment 6 bases; nucleotides outside the gene matches: 4. The CDR3 spans 13 residues. This CDR3 is CASSQDRVREQYF. As DNA, the CDR3 is TGTGCCAGCAGCCAAGACAGGGTGCGCGAGCAGTACTTC.